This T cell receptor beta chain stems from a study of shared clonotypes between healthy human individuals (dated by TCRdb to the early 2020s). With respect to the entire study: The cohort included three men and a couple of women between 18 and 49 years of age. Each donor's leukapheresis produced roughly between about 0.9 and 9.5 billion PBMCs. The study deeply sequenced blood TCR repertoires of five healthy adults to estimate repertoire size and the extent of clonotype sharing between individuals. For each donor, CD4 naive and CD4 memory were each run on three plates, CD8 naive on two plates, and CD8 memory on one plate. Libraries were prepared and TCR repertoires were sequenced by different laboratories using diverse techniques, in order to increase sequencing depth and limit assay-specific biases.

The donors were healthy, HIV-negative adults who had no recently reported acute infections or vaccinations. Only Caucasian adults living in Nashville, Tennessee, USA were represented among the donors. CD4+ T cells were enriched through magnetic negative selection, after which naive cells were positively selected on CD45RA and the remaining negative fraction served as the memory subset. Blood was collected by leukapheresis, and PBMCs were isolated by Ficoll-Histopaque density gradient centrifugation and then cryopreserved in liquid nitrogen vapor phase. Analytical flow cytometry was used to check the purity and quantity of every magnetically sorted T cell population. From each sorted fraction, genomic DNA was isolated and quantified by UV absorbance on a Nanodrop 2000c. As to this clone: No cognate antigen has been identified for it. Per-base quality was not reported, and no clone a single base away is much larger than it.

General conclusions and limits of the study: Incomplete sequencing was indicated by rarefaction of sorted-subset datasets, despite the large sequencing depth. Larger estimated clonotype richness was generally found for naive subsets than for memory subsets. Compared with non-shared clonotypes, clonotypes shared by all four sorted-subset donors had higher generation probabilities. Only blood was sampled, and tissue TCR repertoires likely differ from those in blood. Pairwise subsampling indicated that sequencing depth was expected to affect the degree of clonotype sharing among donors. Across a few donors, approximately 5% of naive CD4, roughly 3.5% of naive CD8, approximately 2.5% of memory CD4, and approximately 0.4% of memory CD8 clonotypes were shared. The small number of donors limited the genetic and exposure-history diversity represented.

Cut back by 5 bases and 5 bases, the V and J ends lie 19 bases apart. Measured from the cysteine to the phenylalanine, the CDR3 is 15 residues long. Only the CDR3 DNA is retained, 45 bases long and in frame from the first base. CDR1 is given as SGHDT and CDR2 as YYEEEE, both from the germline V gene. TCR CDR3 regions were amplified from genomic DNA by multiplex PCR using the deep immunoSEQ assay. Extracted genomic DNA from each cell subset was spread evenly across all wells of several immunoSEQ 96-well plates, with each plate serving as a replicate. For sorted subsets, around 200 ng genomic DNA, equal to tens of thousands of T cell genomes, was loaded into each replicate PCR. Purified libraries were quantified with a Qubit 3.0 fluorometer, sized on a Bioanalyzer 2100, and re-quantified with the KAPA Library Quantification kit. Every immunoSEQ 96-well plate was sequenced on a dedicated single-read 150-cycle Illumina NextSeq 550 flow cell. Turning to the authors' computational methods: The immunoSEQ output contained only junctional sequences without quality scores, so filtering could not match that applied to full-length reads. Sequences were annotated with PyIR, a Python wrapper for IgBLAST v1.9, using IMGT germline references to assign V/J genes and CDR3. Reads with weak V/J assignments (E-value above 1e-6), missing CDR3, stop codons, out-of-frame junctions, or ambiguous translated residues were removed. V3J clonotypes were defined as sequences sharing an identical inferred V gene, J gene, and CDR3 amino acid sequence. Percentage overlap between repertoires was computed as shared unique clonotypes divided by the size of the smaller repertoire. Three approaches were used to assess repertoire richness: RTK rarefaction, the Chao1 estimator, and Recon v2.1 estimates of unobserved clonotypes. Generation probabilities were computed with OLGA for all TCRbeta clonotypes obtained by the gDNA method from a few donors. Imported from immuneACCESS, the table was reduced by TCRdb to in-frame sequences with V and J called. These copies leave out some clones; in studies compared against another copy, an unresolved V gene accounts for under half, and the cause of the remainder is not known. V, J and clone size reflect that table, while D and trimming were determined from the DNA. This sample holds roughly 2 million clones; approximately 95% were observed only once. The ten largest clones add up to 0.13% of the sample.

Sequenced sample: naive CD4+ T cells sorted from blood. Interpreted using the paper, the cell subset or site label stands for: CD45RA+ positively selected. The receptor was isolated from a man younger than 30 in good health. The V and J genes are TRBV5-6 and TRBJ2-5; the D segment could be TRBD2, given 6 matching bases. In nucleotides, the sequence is TGTGCCAGCAGACTGGTCGGGACTGGGGCGGAGACCCAGTACTTC. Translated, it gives CASRLVGTGAETQYF.